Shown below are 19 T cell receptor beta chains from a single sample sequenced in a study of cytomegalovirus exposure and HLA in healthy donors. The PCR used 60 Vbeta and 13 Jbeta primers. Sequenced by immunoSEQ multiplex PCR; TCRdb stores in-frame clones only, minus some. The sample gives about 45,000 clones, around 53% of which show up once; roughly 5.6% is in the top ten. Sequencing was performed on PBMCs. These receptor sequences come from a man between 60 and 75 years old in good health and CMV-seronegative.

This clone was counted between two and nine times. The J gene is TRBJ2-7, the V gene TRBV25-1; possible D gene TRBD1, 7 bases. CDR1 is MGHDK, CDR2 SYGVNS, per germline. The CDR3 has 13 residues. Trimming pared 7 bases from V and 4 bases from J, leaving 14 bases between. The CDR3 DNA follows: TGTGCCAGCAAGGAGGGGGCGAAGTACGAGCAGTACTTC. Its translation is CASKEGAKYEQYF.

Written as DNA, the CDR3 is TGTGCCAGCAGCTTGGGGCTAGCGGGCCCGGGGCGAGAGACCCAGTACTTC. Amino acids: CASSLGLAGPGRETQYF. The chain uses TRBV5-4 and TRBJ2-5, with TRBD2 matching 8 bases. The length of the CDR3 is 17 residues. Germline V CDR1 and CDR2: SGHNT, YYREEE (reference sequence). V was clipped by 0 bases and J by 4 bases; unmatched bases: 11.

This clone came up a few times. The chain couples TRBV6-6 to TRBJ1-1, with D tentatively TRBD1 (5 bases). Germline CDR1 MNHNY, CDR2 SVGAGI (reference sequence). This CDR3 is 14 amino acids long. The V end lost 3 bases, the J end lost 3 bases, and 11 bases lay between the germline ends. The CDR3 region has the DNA TGTGCCAGCAGTTATGGGTCGGGGGACACTGAAGCTTTCTTT. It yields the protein CASSYGSGDTEAFF.

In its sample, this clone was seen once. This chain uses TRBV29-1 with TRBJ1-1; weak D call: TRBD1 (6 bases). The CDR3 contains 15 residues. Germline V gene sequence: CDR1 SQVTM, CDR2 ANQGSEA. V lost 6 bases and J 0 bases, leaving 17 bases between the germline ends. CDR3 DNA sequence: TGCAGCGTGGGAGGGGGTTGGGGGATGAACACTGAAGCTTTCTTT. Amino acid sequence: CSVGGGWGMNTEAFF.

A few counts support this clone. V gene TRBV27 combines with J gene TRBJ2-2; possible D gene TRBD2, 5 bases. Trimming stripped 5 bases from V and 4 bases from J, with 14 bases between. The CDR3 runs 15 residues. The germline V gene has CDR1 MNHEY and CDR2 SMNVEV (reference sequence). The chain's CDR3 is CASSLQLVRTGELFF. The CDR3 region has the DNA TGTGCCAGCAGTCTACAACTAGTTCGCACCGGGGAGCTGTTTTTT.

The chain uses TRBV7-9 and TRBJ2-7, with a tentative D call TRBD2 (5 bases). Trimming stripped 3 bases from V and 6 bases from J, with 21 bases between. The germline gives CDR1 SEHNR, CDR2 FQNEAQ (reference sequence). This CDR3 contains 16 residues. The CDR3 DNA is TGTGCCAGCAGCTTCAATGCTGCGGGTGCTTCGGGCGAGCAGTACTTC. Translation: CASSFNAAGASGEQYF.

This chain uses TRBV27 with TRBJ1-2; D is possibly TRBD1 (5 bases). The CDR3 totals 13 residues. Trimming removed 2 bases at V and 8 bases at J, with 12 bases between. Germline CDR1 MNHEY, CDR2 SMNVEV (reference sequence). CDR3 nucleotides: TGTGCCAGCAGTTTAGGGGGACTCGAGGGCTACACCTTC. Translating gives CASSLGGLEGYTF.

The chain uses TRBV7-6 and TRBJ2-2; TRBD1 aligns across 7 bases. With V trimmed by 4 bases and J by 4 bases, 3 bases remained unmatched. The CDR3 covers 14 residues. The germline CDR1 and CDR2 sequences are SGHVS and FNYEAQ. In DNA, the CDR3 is TGTGCCAGCAGCTATACAGGGGCCACCGGGGAGCTGTTTTTT. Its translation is CASSYTGATGELFF.

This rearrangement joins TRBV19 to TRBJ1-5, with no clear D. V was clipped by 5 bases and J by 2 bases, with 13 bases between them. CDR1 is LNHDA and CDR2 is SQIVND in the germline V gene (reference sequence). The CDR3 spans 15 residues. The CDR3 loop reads CASSGQTTGNQPQHF. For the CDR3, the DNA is TGTGCCAGTAGTGGGCAGACAACTGGCAATCAGCCCCAGCATTTT.

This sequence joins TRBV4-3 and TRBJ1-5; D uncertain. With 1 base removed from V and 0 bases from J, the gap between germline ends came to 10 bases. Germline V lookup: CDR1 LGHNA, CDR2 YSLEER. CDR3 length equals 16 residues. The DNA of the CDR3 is TGCGCCAGCAGCCAAGTATTCGCGGTTAGCAATCAGCCCCAGCATTTT. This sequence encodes CASSQVFAVSNQPQHF.

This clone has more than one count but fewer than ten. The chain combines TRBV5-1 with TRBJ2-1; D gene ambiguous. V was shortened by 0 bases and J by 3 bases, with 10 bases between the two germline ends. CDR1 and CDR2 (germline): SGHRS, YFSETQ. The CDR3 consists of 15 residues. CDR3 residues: CASSLVRNDYNEQFF. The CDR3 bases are TGCGCCAGCAGCTTGGTGCGCAATGACTACAATGAGCAGTTCTTC.

For the CDR3, the DNA is TGTGCCAGCAGGTGGACAGGCCAAGAGACCCAGTACTTC. It translates to CASRWTGQETQYF. The chain couples TRBV27 to TRBJ2-5; TRBD1 matches at 7 bases. CDR3 length equals 13 residues. The trim removed 6 bases at V and 1 base at J, leaving 2 bases unmatched. CDR1 is MNHEY, CDR2 SMNVEV, per germline (reference sequence).

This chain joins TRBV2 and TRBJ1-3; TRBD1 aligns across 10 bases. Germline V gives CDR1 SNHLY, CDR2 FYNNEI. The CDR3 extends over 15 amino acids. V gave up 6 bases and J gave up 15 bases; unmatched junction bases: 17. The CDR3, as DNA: TGTGCCAGCAGGGGTTGGAGGGACAGGGGCCTTCCGAAATATTTT. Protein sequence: CASRGWRDRGLPKYF. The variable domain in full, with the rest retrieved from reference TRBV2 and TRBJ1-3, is EPEVTQTPSHQVTQMGQEVILRCVPISNHLYFYWYRQILGQKVEFLVSFYNNEISEKSEIFDDQFSVERPDGSNFTLKIRSTKLEDSAMYFCASRGWRDRGLPKYFGEGSWLTVV.

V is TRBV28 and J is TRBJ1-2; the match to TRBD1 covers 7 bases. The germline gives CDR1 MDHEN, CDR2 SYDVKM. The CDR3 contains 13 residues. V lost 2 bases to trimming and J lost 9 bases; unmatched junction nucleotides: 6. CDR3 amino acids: CASSLRQGPRYTF. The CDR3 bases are TGTGCCAGCAGTTTAAGACAGGGTCCCCGCTACACCTTC.

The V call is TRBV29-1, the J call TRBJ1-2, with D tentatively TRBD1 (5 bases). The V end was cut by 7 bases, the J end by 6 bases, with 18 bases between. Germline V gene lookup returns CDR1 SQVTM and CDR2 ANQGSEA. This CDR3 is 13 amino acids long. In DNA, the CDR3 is TGCAGCGGTACGCGGCCAGGGCTCGATGGCTACACCTTC. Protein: CSGTRPGLDGYTF.

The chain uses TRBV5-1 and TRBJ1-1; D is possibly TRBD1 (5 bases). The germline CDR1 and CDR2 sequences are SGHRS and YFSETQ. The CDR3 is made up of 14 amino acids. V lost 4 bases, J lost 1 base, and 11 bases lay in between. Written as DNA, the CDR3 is TGCGCCAGCAGCGTCAGGGAGGGGAACACTGAAGCTTTCTTT. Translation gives CASSVREGNTEAFF.

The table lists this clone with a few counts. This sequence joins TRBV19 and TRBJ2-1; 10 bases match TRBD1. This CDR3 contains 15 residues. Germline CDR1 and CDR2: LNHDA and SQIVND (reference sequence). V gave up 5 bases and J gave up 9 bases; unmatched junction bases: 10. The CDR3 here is CASSAPDRGKSEQFF. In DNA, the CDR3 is TGTGCCAGTAGTGCCCCGGACAGGGGGAAGAGTGAGCAGTTCTTC.

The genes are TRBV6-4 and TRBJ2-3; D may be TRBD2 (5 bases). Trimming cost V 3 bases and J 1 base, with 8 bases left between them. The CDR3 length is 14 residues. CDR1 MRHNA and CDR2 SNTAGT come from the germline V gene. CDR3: CASSEDWGTDTQYF. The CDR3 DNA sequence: TGTGCCAGCAGTGAGGACTGGGGCACAGATACGCAGTATTTT.

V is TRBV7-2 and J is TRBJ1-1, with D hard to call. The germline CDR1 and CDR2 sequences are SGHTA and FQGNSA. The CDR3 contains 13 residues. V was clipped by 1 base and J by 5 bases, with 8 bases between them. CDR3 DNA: TGTGCCAGCAGCTTAGGTCCACTAACTGAAGCTTTCTTT. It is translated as CASSLGPLTEAFF. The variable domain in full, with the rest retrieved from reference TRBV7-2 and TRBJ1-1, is GAGVSQSPSNKVTEKGKDVELRCDPISGHTALYWYRQSLGQGLEFLIYFQGNSAPDKSGLPSDRFSAERTGGSVSTLTIQRTQQEDSAVYLCASSLGPLTEAFFGQGTRLTVV.